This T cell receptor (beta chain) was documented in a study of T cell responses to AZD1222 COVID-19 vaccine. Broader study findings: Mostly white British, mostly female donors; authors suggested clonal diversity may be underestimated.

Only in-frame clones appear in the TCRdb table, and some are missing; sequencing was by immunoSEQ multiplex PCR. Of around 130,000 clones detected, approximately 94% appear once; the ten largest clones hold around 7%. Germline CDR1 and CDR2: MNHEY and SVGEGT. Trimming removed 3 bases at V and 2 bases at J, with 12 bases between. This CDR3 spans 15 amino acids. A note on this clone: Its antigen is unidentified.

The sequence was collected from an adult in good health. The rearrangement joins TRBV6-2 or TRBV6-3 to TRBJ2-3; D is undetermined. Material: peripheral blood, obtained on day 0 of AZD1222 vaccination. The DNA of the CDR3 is TGTGCCAGCAGTTATGGGGATGGCTACACAGATACGCAGTATTTT. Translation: CASSYGDGYTDTQYF.